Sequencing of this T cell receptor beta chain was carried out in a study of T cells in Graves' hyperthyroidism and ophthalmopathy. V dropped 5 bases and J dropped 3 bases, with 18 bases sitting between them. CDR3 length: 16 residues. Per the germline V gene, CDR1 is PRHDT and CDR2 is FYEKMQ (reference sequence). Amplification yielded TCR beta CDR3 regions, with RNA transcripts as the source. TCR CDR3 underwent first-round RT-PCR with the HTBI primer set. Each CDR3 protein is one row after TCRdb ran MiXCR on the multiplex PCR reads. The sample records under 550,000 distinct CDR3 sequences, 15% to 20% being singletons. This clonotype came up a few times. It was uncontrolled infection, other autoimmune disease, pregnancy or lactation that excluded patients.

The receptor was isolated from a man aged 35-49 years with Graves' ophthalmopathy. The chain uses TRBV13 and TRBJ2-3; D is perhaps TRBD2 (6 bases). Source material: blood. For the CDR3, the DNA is TGTGCCAGCAGCCCACGGGTGGGAGGAGCGACAGATACGCAGTATTTT. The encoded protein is CASSPRVGGATDTQYF.